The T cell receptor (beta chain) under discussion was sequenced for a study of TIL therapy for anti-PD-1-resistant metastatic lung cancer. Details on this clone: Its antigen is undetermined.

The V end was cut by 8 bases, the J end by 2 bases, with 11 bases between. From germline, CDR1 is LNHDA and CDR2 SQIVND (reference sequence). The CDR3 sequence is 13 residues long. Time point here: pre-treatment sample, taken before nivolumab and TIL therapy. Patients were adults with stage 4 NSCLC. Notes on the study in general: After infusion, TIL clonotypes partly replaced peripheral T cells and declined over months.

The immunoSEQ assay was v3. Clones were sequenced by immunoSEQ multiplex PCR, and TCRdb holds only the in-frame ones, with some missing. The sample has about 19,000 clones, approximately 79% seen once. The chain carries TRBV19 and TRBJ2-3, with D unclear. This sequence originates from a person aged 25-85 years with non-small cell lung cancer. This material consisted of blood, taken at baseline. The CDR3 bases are TGTGCCAGTTCAGACCAACTCACAGATACGCAGTATTTT. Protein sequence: CASSDQLTDTQYF.